Here is one T cell receptor (beta chain) with its context. What it binds is unknown. Per the germline V gene, CDR1 is SNHLY and CDR2 is FYNNEI. The ends were cut back, 2 bases at V and 0 bases at J, with 9 bases in the middle. The CDR3 runs to 15 residues. Via MiXCR, TCRdb re-called the RT-PCR reads, giving one row per CDR3 protein. Among 3,000 to 4,000 distinct CDR3 sequences listed, almost 85% were seen once. This specimen belongs to a study of yellow fever vaccine responses in identical twins. Study conclusions and caveats: On the reported evidence, twins' vaccine T cell responses seemed partly convergent and partly personalized.

Sequenced here: T cells from blood (PBMCs), unsorted or a sorted subset (not recorded which), sampled before or after yellow fever vaccination (not recorded which). The V gene is TRBV2, the J gene TRBJ2-3; tentatively, D is TRBD1 (5 bases). The TCR comes from a woman aged 18-29 years who received the yellow fever vaccine. Here the CDR3 reads CASSEQGFSTDTQYF. CDR3 nucleotides: TGTGCCAGCAGTGAACAGGGCTTCAGCACAGATACGCAGTATTTT.